What follows are 16 T cell receptor beta chains derived from one specimen sequenced in a study of T cell responses to AZD1222 COVID-19 vaccine. The table came from immunoSEQ multiplex PCR; TCRdb's copy has only in-frame clones and leaves some out. The table shows 95,000 to 110,000 clones, with roughly 90% occurring only once. Sequenced here: peripheral blood, sampled on day 0 of AZD1222 vaccination. The receptors here all came from an adult in good health.

J is TRBJ1-2 and V is TRBV3-1 (or the pseudogene TRBV3-2); no definite D call. Germline values: CDR1 LGHDT, CDR2 YNNKEL (reference sequence). V dropped 4 bases and J dropped 4 bases, with 22 bases sitting between them. The CDR3 runs to 17 residues. DNA of the CDR3: TGTGCCAGCAGCCCCTACGGGGAGGAGGGTCGGGGCTATGGCTACACCTTC. This translates into CASSPYGEEGRGYGYTF.

The rearrangement links TRBV19 to TRBJ1-5, with D hard to call. The germline CDR1 and CDR2 sequences are LNHDA and SQIVND (reference sequence). This CDR3 is 14 amino acids long. The germline V and J ends were trimmed by 9 bases and 0 bases, with 12 bases remaining between them. In DNA, the CDR3 is TGTGCCAGCCAGTCCTTTTATAGCAATCAGCCCCAGCATTTT. Translating gives CASQSFYSNQPQHF.

The rearrangement links TRBV6-5 to TRBJ1-6; D gene ambiguous. The CDR3 sequence is 13 residues long. CDR1 is MNHEY, CDR2 SVGAGI, per germline. Trimming took off 6 bases at V and 10 bases at J, with 13 bases between the two ends. CDR3 DNA: TGTGCCAGCAGCCCCCAAGAGAAGTCACCCCTCCACTTT. It codes for CASSPQEKSPLHF.

A few counts support this clone. The gene calls are TRBV19 and TRBJ1-5, with D possibly matching TRBD1 (6 bases). The CDR3 is 13 amino acids. Germline CDR1 is LNHDA and CDR2 is SQIVND (reference sequence). The V and J ends lost 4 bases and 6 bases respectively, with 10 bases between them. CDR3 residues: CASSTGVSQPQHF. The CDR3 DNA is TGTGCCAGTAGTACAGGGGTAAGTCAGCCCCAGCATTTT.

In its sample, this clone was seen a few times. The chain links TRBV19 to TRBJ2-7; D is ambiguous. V lost 2 bases and J lost 0, with 8 bases in between. The CDR3 is 14 residues long. The germline V gene has CDR1 LNHDA and CDR2 SQIVND (reference sequence). DNA of the CDR3: TGTGCCAGTAGTATACATCAAACCTCCTACGAGCAGTACTTC. The encoded protein is CASSIHQTSYEQYF.

This clone was seen a single time. The V call is TRBV27, the J call TRBJ2-1; TRBD1 is a possible D gene (6 bases). Trimming removed 6 bases at V and 7 bases at J, with 13 bases between. The CDR3 extends over 13 amino acids. Germline CDR1 MNHEY, CDR2 SMNVEV (reference sequence). The CDR3 DNA reads TGTGCCAGCAGGTTTTCAACAGGGAATGAGCAGTTCTTC. Translated, it gives CASRFSTGNEQFF.

The J gene is TRBJ1-1, the V gene TRBV6-5; 8 bases match TRBD1. Unmatched junction bases numbered 1, after V lost 6 bases and J lost 1 base. The CDR3 has 13 residues. Germline CDR1 MNHEY, CDR2 SVGAGI. CDR3 in amino acids: CASRDRANTEAFF. Written as DNA, the CDR3 is TGTGCCAGCAGGGACAGGGCGAACACTGAAGCTTTCTTT.

The rearrangement uses TRBV7-8 and TRBJ1-3; TRBD1 might be the D (5 bases). CDR1 is SGHVS, CDR2 FQNEAQ, per germline. Trimming stripped 5 bases from V and 0 bases from J, with 8 bases between. CDR3 length: 14 amino acids. CDR3 sequence (DNA): TGTGCCAGCAGCCCAGGGTTCTCTGGAAACACCATATATTTT. This encodes CASSPGFSGNTIYF.

The rearrangement joins TRBV6-5 to TRBJ2-7, with no clear D. Germline CDR1 and CDR2: MNHEY and SVGAGI. Trimming stripped 0 bases from V and 3 bases from J, with 6 bases between. There are 13 residues in the CDR3. The CDR3 is CASSYSTSYEQYF. In DNA form, the CDR3 reads TGTGCCAGCAGTTACTCGACCAGCTACGAGCAGTACTTC.

This chain uses TRBV11-1 with TRBJ1-1, with TRBD1 identical over 7 bases. Unmatched junction bases numbered 3, after V lost 4 bases and J lost 1 base. The CDR3 covers 14 residues. Germline V gene sequence: CDR1 SGHAT, CDR2 FQDESV (reference sequence). The CDR3 protein is CASSSGQANTEAFF. The DNA of the CDR3 is TGTGCCAGCAGCTCTGGACAGGCGAACACTGAAGCTTTCTTT.

The gene calls are TRBV6-1 and TRBJ1-6; D gene uncertain. Germline lookup yields CDR1 MNHNS and CDR2 SASEGT. The CDR3 is made up of 13 amino acids. Trimming cost V 2 bases and J 7 bases, with 6 bases left between them. The CDR3 reads CASSERVNSPLHF. The DNA of the CDR3 is TGTGCCAGCAGTGAAAGGGTCAATTCACCCCTCCACTTT.

V gene TRBV29-1 combines with J gene TRBJ2-1; D remains unclear. Per germline, CDR1 SQVTM and CDR2 ANQGSEA. The V gene lost 2 bases and the J gene lost 10 bases, with 12 bases spanning the gap. This CDR3 comprises 12 residues. The CDR3 region has the DNA TGCAGCGTTGAATTGGTCAGACAAGAGCAGTTCTTC. Encoded protein: CSVELVRQEQFF.

V gene TRBV7-9 combines with J gene TRBJ1-3; a possible D gene is TRBD1 (6 bases). CDR1 and CDR2 from the germline V gene are SEHNR and FQNEAQ (reference sequence). Between the trimmed V and J ends, which lost 6 bases and 5 bases, there was a span of 17 bases. This CDR3 has 15 residues. This CDR3 reads CASSALQGSRNTIYF. The CDR3 nucleotides read TGTGCCAGCAGTGCCTTGCAGGGGAGCCGAAACACCATATATTTT.

The J gene is TRBJ1-1, the V gene TRBV5-4, with 7 bases lining up with TRBD1. The CDR3 sequence is 14 residues long. After removal of 1 base from V and 4 bases from J, the junction contained 4 bases not matched to a gene. Germline V gives CDR1 SGHNT, CDR2 YYREEE (reference sequence). DNA of the CDR3: TGTGCCAGCAGCTTGCAGGGGGTGAGCACTGAAGCTTTCTTT. This translates into CASSLQGVSTEAFF.

V and J are TRBV5-1 and TRBJ1-1; 8 bases match TRBD1. Germline V lookup: CDR1 SGHRS, CDR2 YFSETQ. V lost 0 bases to trimming and J lost 7 bases; unmatched junction nucleotides: 8. The CDR3 consists of 15 residues. CDR3 sequence: CASSLATGGGIEAFF. CDR3 bases: TGCGCCAGCAGCTTGGCTACAGGGGGAGGCATTGAAGCTTTCTTT. Full variable domain (rest looked up from reference TRBV5-1 and TRBJ1-1): KAGVTQTPRYLIKTRGQQVTLSCSPISGHRSVSWYQQTPGQGLQFLFEYFSETQRNKGNFPGRFSGRQFSNSRSEMNVSTLELGDSALYLCASSLATGGGIEAFFGQGTRLTVV.

The chain combines TRBV28 with TRBJ1-4; 9 bases agree with TRBD1. The germline V gene encodes CDR1 MDHEN and CDR2 SYDVKM. The V and J ends lost 5 bases and 15 bases, in that order; junction bases with no gene match: 10. This CDR3 is 13 amino acids long. The DNA for the CDR3 is TGTGCCAGCAGTCCCCCTTGGACAGGGGTGGTGTTTTTT. This gives the protein CASSPPWTGVVFF.